The 25 T cell receptor beta chains below come from one sample, sequenced in a study of cytomegalovirus exposure and HLA in healthy donors. Assay used: immunoSEQ multiplex PCR; TCRdb lists only in-frame clones, some missing. The table has roughly 230,000 clones, roughly 91% seen once. Sequencing was performed on PBMCs. The receptors here all came from a woman in her twenties or thirties in good health and CMV-seronegative.

The chain is built from TRBV21-1 and TRBJ1-2. TRBV21-1 is a pseudogene locus. This CDR3 is 12 amino acids long. The CDR3 is CASSIAAYGYTF. The CDR3 bases are TGTGCCAGCAGCATCGCGGCCTATGGCTACACCTTC.

The rearrangement links TRBV5-1 to TRBJ2-7; no definite D call. V was cut by 6 bases and J by 0 bases, with 19 bases left in between. Germline CDR1 SGHRS, CDR2 YFSETQ. The CDR3 covers 16 residues. CDR3 amino acids: CASTLDGRLDSYEQYF. In nucleotides, the CDR3 is TGCGCCAGCACCCTGGACGGCCGATTGGACTCCTACGAGCAGTACTTC.

This chain uses TRBV7-9 with TRBJ2-1; 7 nucleotides match TRBD2. Germline CDR1 reads SEHNR; CDR2 reads FQNEAQ (reference sequence). This CDR3 region has 17 residues. J lost 3 bases, V lost 6 bases, and 14 bases had no gene match. The CDR3 DNA reads TGTGCCAGCAGTCTAGAGGTTGGCCTAGCGGACTACAATGAGCAGTTCTTC. Amino acid sequence: CASSLEVGLADYNEQFF.

The rearrangement uses TRBV7-8 and TRBJ2-1; 7 bases map to TRBD2. V was clipped by 6 bases and J by 10 bases; unmatched bases: 9. Looked up from germline, CDR1 is SGHVS and CDR2 is FQNEAQ. The CDR3 is made up of 13 amino acids. The DNA for the CDR3 is TGTGCCAGCAGATCCTCAAGCGGGGCGGAGCAGTTCTTC. It codes for CASRSSSGAEQFF.

The V gene is TRBV28, the J gene TRBJ2-2, with D possibly being TRBD2 (5 bases). The CDR3 length is 15 residues. Trimming shortened V by 2 bases and J by 4 bases, and 11 bases separated the two germline ends. The germline V gene has CDR1 MDHEN and CDR2 SYDVKM. CDR3 sequence: CASSLAGIITGELFF. In DNA, the CDR3 is TGTGCCAGCAGTTTAGCCGGGATTATCACCGGGGAGCTGTTTTTT.

This chain joins TRBV2 and TRBJ2-1, with unresolved D. Germline V gene sequence: CDR1 SNHLY, CDR2 FYNNEI. This CDR3 is 11 amino acids long. V was trimmed by 7 bases and J by 4 bases, leaving 5 bases between them. As DNA, the CDR3 is TGTGCCAGCACGACTTACAATGAGCAGTTCTTC. It translates to CASTTYNEQFF.

The chain joins TRBV30 to TRBJ2-5; 7 nucleotides line up with TRBD2. Germline trimming cut 7 bases from V and 5 bases from J; bases unmatched to any gene: 16. The germline V gene has CDR1 GTSNPN and CDR2 SVGIG (reference sequence). The CDR3 has 15 amino acids. The CDR3 here is CASRIARGRGETQYF. CDR3 sequence (DNA): TGTGCCTCCCGTATAGCTCGCGGGAGAGGGGAGACCCAGTACTTC.

V gene TRBV5-1 combines with J gene TRBJ2-7, with D hard to call. Germline CDR1 is SGHRS and CDR2 is YFSETQ. The CDR3 length is 15 residues. The V and J ends lost 2 bases and 0 bases respectively, with 12 bases between them. The CDR3 sequence: CASSFTDQSSYEQYF. The CDR3 DNA reads as TGCGCCAGCAGCTTTACAGACCAGAGCTCCTACGAGCAGTACTTC. Using reference TRBV5-1 and TRBJ2-7 for the parts outside the CDR3, the full variable domain is KAGVTQTPRYLIKTRGQQVTLSCSPISGHRSVSWYQQTPGQGLQFLFEYFSETQRNKGNFPGRFSGRQFSNSRSEMNVSTLELGDSALYLCASSFTDQSSYEQYFGPGTRLTVT.

The chain couples TRBV27 to TRBJ2-1; 7 positions match TRBD2. Trimming took 3 bases from V and 5 from J; bases not matched to a gene: 4. The CDR3 is made up of 14 amino acids. Per germline, CDR1 MNHEY and CDR2 SMNVEV (reference sequence). The CDR3 DNA is TGTGCCAGCAGTTTCAGCGGGAATAACAATGAGCAGTTCTTC. Amino acid sequence: CASSFSGNNNEQFF.

V is TRBV5-4 and J is TRBJ1-2, with TRBD1 identical over 7 bases. With V trimmed by 0 bases and J by 4 bases, 6 bases remained unmatched. Germline V gives CDR1 SGHNT, CDR2 YYREEE (reference sequence). CDR3 length equals 15 residues. In DNA form, the CDR3 reads TGTGCCAGCAGCTTGGGGGACAGCTCTCCCTATGGCTACACCTTC. It translates to CASSLGDSSPYGYTF.

This clone has a single count. The chain uses TRBV18 and TRBJ2-1; possibly TRBD1 for D (6 bases). Germline CDR1 is KGHSH and CDR2 is LQKENI. The V end was cut by 5 bases, the J end by 9 bases, with 14 bases between. CDR3 length: 13 residues. CDR3 amino acids: CASSANRGTEQFF. In nucleotides, the CDR3 is TGTGCCAGCTCAGCTAATAGGGGGACTGAGCAGTTCTTC.

The chain employs TRBV7-2 and TRBJ2-1, with TRBD2 identical over 7 bases. Unmatched junction bases numbered 4, after V lost 4 bases and J lost 4 bases. Per germline, CDR1 SGHTA and CDR2 FQGNSA. This CDR3 spans 14 amino acids. CDR3 DNA sequence: TGTGCCAGCAGCTCGGGACTACTATACAATGAGCAGTTCTTC. This sequence encodes CASSSGLLYNEQFF.

The V gene is TRBV27, the J gene TRBJ2-2; D may be TRBD2 (5 bases). This CDR3 has 16 amino acids. Trimming stripped 2 bases from V and 5 bases from J, with 15 bases between. Germline V CDR1 and CDR2: MNHEY, SMNVEV (reference sequence). The CDR3 DNA reads as TGTGCCAGCAGTTTACCGTTTAGCGATCCGACCGGGGAGCTGTTTTTT. As protein: CASSLPFSDPTGELFF.

The CDR3 sequence: CASSGYEQYF. For the CDR3, the DNA is TGTGCCAGCTCTGGCTACGAGCAGTACTTC. This chain connects TRBV5-5 to TRBJ2-7; D gene unclear. This CDR3 has 10 amino acids. Between the trimmed V and J ends, which lost 7 bases and 3 bases, there was a span of 5 bases. CDR1 is SGHKS and CDR2 is YYEKEE in the germline V gene (reference sequence). Filled out from reference TRBV5-5 and TRBJ2-7, the complete variable domain reads DAGVTQSPTHLIKTRGQQVTLRCSPISGHKSVSWYQQVLGQGPQFIFQYYEKEERGRGNFPDRFSARQFPNYSSELNVNALLLGDSALYLCASSGYEQYFGPGTRLTVT.

The J gene is TRBJ2-6, the V gene TRBV28; D is undetermined. The CDR3 contains 18 residues. Trimming took 5 bases from V and 0 from J, leaving 17 bases between them. CDR1 and CDR2 from the germline V gene are MDHEN and SYDVKM. The CDR3: CASSKLSPVSSGANVLTF. The CDR3, as DNA: TGTGCCAGCAGTAAGCTTTCTCCCGTGAGCTCTGGGGCCAACGTCCTGACTTTC. The full variable domain, in which reference TRBV28 and TRBJ2-6 provide the parts outside the CDR3, is DVKVTQSSRYLVKRTGEKVFLECVQDMDHENMFWYRQDPGLGLRLIYFSYDVKMKEKGDIPEGYSVSREKKERFSLILESASTNQTSMYLCASSKLSPVSSGANVLTFGAGSRLTVL.

CDR3 region: CASSIVGLGTGELFF. The DNA of the CDR3 is TGTGCCAGTAGTATAGTGGGACTAGGTACCGGGGAGCTGTTTTTT. The genes are TRBV19 and TRBJ2-2, with 8 positions matching TRBD2. Per the germline V gene, CDR1 is LNHDA and CDR2 is SQIVND (reference sequence). The CDR3 spans 15 residues. J gave up 5 bases and V 1 base, and 3 bases lay outside the gene matches.

V is TRBV7-2 and J is TRBJ2-4; D is uncertain. V was pared by 5 bases and J by 1 base, with 15 bases between. Germline V gene data show CDR1 as SGHTA and CDR2 as FQGNSA. The CDR3 sequence is 16 residues long. The CDR3 spells CASSTPEVPAKNIQYF. DNA for the CDR3: TGTGCCAGCAGCACTCCGGAAGTCCCTGCCAAAAACATTCAGTACTTC. The complete variable domain, with remaining parts taken from reference TRBV7-2 and TRBJ2-4, reads GAGVSQSPSNKVTEKGKDVELRCDPISGHTALYWYRQSLGQGLEFLIYFQGNSAPDKSGLPSDRFSAERTGGSVSTLTIQRTQQEDSAVYLCASSTPEVPAKNIQYFGAGTRLSVL.

This clone was counted many times. This rearrangement joins TRBV28 to TRBJ2-7; D possibly corresponds to TRBD1 (6 bases). V dropped 6 bases and J dropped 3 bases, with 18 bases sitting between them. The CDR3 has 15 amino acids. Germline CDR1 is MDHEN and CDR2 is SYDVKM. The CDR3 sequence is CASSPRGSVNYEQYF. CDR3 sequence (DNA): TGTGCCAGCAGCCCGAGGGGGAGCGTCAACTACGAGCAGTACTTC.

This clone was detected once. A junction end diverges from the germline sequence, so it may reflect a read error. The V and J genes are TRBV7-2 and TRBJ2-1; D possibly corresponds to TRBD2 (5 bases). Germline V lookup: CDR1 SGHTA, CDR2 FQGNSA. The CDR3 has 15 residues. The CDR3 region has the DNA TGTGCCAGCAGCTTAGACGCACCTAGCCAAAATGAGCATTTCTTC. Translating it yields CASSLDAPSQNEHFF.

This clone has a single count. V usage is TRBV5-6 and J usage is TRBJ2-4, with a possible D match to TRBD1 (6 bases). CDR1 is SGHDT, CDR2 YYEEEE, per germline. V was shortened by 3 bases and J by 4 bases, with 17 bases between the two germline ends. CDR3 length equals 16 residues. This chain's CDR3 is CASSSSDPQGKNIQYF. In DNA, the CDR3 is TGTGCCAGCAGCTCCTCGGACCCACAGGGAAAAAACATTCAGTACTTC.

The V call is TRBV27, the J call TRBJ2-5, with D unclear. The CDR3 is made up of 14 amino acids. CDR1 and CDR2 (germline): MNHEY, SMNVEV (reference sequence). V lost 3 bases to trimming and J lost 2 bases, with 10 bases between them. The CDR3 bases are TGTGCCAGCAGTTTTAGACGCCAACAAGAGACCCAGTACTTC. Translation gives CASSFRRQQETQYF.

The chain is built from TRBV28 and TRBJ1-5; possibly TRBD1 for D (6 bases). The CDR3 has 14 residues. The germline gives CDR1 MDHEN, CDR2 SYDVKM. With 6 bases removed from V and 4 bases from J, the gap between germline ends came to 13 bases. The CDR3 sequence: CASRPDSLNQPQHF. CDR3 nucleotides: TGTGCCAGCAGACCGGACAGCTTGAATCAGCCCCAGCATTTT.

This clone was detected once. The V call is TRBV29-1, the J call TRBJ2-7; D not resolved. Germline assignment: CDR1 SQVTM and CDR2 ANQGSEA. V lost 3 bases and J lost 1, with 22 bases in between. This CDR3 is built from 17 residues. The CDR3 spells CSVEAPTLASPSYEQYF. CDR3 in DNA: TGCAGCGTTGAGGCCCCTACCCTCGCTTCTCCGTCCTACGAGCAGTACTTC.

The chain employs TRBV7-9 and TRBJ2-5; D unclear. Trimming left V 5 bases short and J 0 bases short, with 7 bases between. Germline values: CDR1 SEHNR, CDR2 FQNEAQ (reference sequence). CDR3 length: 13 residues. CDR3 in amino acids: CASSGDYQETQYF. The CDR3, as DNA: TGTGCCAGCAGCGGAGACTACCAAGAGACCCAGTACTTC.

This chain connects TRBV5-1 to TRBJ2-7; D is perhaps TRBD1 or TRBD2 (5 bases each). Deletions cut 0 bases from V and 6 bases from J, with 16 bases between. The germline V gene encodes CDR1 SGHRS and CDR2 YFSETQ. CDR3 length: 15 residues. The CDR3 nucleotides are TGCGCCAGCAGCTTGGAAGGGACGGTTGCCTCCGAGCAGTACTTC. Translating gives CASSLEGTVASEQYF.